This T cell receptor beta chain emerged from a study of T-cell memory formation after mild COVID-19. TCRdb redid the calling of the 5' RACE reads with MiXCR, one entry per CDR3 protein. The data hold hundreds of thousands of distinct CDR3 sequences, with under 20% observed a single time. This clonotype has more than one count but fewer than ten. Its antigen is not known. Findings and caveats of the study: Among clones contracting day 15 to 85, CD4/CD8 was balanced, whereas later expanders leaned CD4+.

This clonotype was sampled from a man aged 18 to 29 who had mild COVID-19 (a few samples of this study predate the infection). Cell type and time point are not known. Sequencing input: PBMCs or a T cell subset sorted from them (not recorded which).

The CDR3 DNA follows: TGTGCCAGCAGCAAAAGCTCAGAGGGTCAGCCCCAGCATTTT. Its protein product is CASSKSSEGQPQHF. The rearrangement joins TRBV7-9 to TRBJ1-5; the D is unclear. V shed 5 bases and J shed 6 bases, with 14 bases lying between them. Germline V lookup: CDR1 SEHNR, CDR2 FQNEAQ (reference sequence). The CDR3 has 14 amino acids.